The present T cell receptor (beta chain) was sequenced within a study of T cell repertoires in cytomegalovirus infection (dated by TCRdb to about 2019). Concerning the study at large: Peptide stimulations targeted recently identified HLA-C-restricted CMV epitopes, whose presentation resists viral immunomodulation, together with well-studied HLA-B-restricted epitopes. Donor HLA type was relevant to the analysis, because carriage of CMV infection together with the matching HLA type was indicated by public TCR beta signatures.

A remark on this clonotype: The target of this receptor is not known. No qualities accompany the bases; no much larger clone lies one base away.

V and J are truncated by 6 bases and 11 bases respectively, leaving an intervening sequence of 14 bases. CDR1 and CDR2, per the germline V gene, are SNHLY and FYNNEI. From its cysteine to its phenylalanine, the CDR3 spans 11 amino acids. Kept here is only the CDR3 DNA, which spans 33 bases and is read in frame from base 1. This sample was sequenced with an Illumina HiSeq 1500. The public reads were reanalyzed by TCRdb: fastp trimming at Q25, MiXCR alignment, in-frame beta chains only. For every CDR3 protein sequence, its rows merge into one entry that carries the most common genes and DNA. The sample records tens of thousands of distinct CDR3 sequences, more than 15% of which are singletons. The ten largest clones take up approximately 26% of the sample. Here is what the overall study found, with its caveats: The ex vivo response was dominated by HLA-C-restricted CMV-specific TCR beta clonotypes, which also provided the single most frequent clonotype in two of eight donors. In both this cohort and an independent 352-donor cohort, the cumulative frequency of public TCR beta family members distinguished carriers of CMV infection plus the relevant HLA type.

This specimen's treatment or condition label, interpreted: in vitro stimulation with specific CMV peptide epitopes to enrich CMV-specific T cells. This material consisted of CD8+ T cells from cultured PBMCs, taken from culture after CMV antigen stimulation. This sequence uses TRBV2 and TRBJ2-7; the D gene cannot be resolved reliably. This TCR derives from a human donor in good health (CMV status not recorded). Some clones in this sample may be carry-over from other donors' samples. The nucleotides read TGTGCCAGCAGCTACTTAGATGATGAGTACTTC. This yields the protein CASSYLDDEYF.